These T cell receptor beta chains were read from a single sample in a study of T cell repertoires in cytomegalovirus infection. TCRdb independently ran MiXCR on the reads; one entry per CDR3 protein. Of around 350,000 distinct CDR3 sequences in the sample, around 18% were seen once. Material for sequencing was PBMCs. The origin of the receptors is a human donor in good health (CMV status not recorded). Some clones in this sample may be carry-over from other donors' samples. The CDR3 runs from the conserved cysteine through the conserved F or W. Each record gives: V gene, D gene, J gene, clone size, CDR3 protein, CDR3 DNA. The D gene is left open where the match is weak. The size field is filled for only some rows; it gives once, few, many or a size class.

V gene: TRBV19; D gene: .; J gene: TRBJ1-2; clone size: few; CDR3 protein: CASTSGRFNYGYTF; CDR3 DNA: .
V gene: TRBV7-2; D gene: .; J gene: TRBJ2-5; clone size: many; CDR3 protein: CASSAYRAEETQYF; CDR3 DNA: TGTGCCAGCAGCGCCTACAGGGCCGAAGAGACCCAGTACTTC
V gene: TRBV7-2; D gene: .; J gene: TRBJ2-5; clone size: few; CDR3 protein: CASSLYSRETQYF; CDR3 DNA: TGTGCCAGCAGCTTGTACTCCAGAGAGACCCAGTACTTC
V gene: TRBV15; D gene: .; J gene: TRBJ1-4; clone size: .; CDR3 protein: CATSRIREGNEKLFF; CDR3 DNA: TGTGCCACCAGCAGAATCAGGGAAGGAAATGAAAAACTGTTTTTT
V gene: TRBV18; D gene: TRBD1; J gene: TRBJ2-2; clone size: .; CDR3 protein: CASSPRTGGDTGELFF; CDR3 DNA: TGTGCCAGCTCACCGCGGACAGGGGGGGACACCGGGGAGCTGTTTTTT
V gene: TRBV11-2; D gene: TRBD2; J gene: TRBJ2-2; clone size: .; CDR3 protein: CASSTYDRGSGMAGELFF; CDR3 DNA: TGTGCCAGCAGCACCTACGACCGGGGTAGCGGGATGGCCGGGGAGCTGTTTTTT
V gene: TRBV7-9; D gene: TRBD2; J gene: TRBJ2-5; clone size: .; CDR3 protein: CASSLASTSGMRETQYF; CDR3 DNA: TGTGCCAGCAGCTTAGCCTCGACTAGCGGGATGAGGGAGACCCAGTACTTC
V gene: TRBV4-1; D gene: TRBD1; J gene: TRBJ1-6; clone size: many; CDR3 protein: CASSRLEAGGDSPLHF; CDR3 DNA: TGCGCCAGCAGCCGACTGGAGGCAGGGGGTGATTCACCCCTCCACTTT
V gene: TRBV19; D gene: .; J gene: TRBJ1-5; clone size: few; CDR3 protein: CASSIRSDQPQHF; CDR3 DNA: TGTGCCAGTAGTATCAGGTCTGATCAGCCCCAGCATTTT
V gene: TRBV7-2; D gene: .; J gene: TRBJ1-5; clone size: many; CDR3 protein: CASSLVVDSNQPQHF; CDR3 DNA: TGTGCCAGCAGCTTAGTTGTTGATAGCAATCAGCCCCAGCATTTT
V gene: TRBV7-9; D gene: TRBD1; J gene: TRBJ2-3; clone size: .; CDR3 protein: CASSRDREPDTQYF; CDR3 DNA: TGTGCCAGCAGCCGGGACAGGGAACCAGATACGCAGTATTTT
V gene: TRBV7-2; D gene: .; J gene: TRBJ2-5; clone size: .; CDR3 protein: CASSFIGWQETQYF; CDR3 DNA: TGTGCCAGCAGCTTCATAGGGTGGCAAGAGACCCAGTACTTC
V gene: TRBV7-9; D gene: .; J gene: TRBJ1-2; clone size: many; CDR3 protein: CASSLVADGYTF; CDR3 DNA: TGTGCCAGCAGCTTGGTTGCGGATGGCTACACCTTC
V gene: TRBV2; D gene: .; J gene: TRBJ1-4; clone size: few; CDR3 protein: CASSVGWGSNEKLFF; CDR3 DNA: TGTGCCAGCAGTGTCGGTTGGGGGTCTAATGAAAAACTGTTTTTT
V gene: TRBV6-2/TRBV6-3; D gene: .; J gene: TRBJ2-1; clone size: .; CDR3 protein: CASSPLGAGLYNEQFF; CDR3 DNA: TGTGCCAGCAGCCCTCTGGGTGCGGGCCTGTACAATGAGCAGTTCTTC
V gene: TRBV2; D gene: TRBD1; J gene: TRBJ2-7; clone size: .; CDR3 protein: CAGKPGTGAYEQYF; CDR3 DNA: TGTGCCGGCAAGCCCGGGACAGGGGCCTACGAGCAGTACTTC
V gene: TRBV2; D gene: .; J gene: TRBJ1-2; clone size: .; CDR3 protein: CASFTLVDRPSYGYTF; CDR3 DNA: TGTGCCAGCTTTACTTTAGTGGACAGACCCTCCTATGGCTACACCTTC
V gene: TRBV24-1; D gene: .; J gene: TRBJ1-2; clone size: .; CDR3 protein: CATSKDQGSYTF; CDR3 DNA: TGTGCCACCAGTAAAGACCAGGGGAGCTACACCTTC
V gene: TRBV6-2/TRBV6-3; D gene: TRBD2; J gene: TRBJ2-1; clone size: .; CDR3 protein: CASKVAGGPGEQFF; CDR3 DNA: TGTGCCAGCAAAGTCGCGGGAGGGCCGGGTGAGCAGTTCTTC
V gene: TRBV7-9; D gene: .; J gene: TRBJ2-1; clone size: many; CDR3 protein: CASTSLRGGGNEQFF; CDR3 DNA: TGTGCCAGCACCTCACTCAGGGGAGGTGGCAATGAGCAGTTCTTC
V gene: TRBV20-1; D gene: .; J gene: TRBJ2-2; clone size: .; CDR3 protein: CSARDRHPAVKGATGELFF; CDR3 DNA: TGCAGTGCTAGAGATCGGCACCCTGCGGTCAAGGGAGCCACCGGGGAGCTGTTTTTT
V gene: TRBV11-2; D gene: .; J gene: TRBJ2-3; clone size: many; CDR3 protein: CASSLGAITDTQYF; CDR3 DNA: TGTGCCAGCAGCTTAGGTGCTATCACAGATACGCAGTATTTT
V gene: TRBV2; D gene: .; J gene: TRBJ1-4; clone size: few; CDR3 protein: CASSEGGSSNEKLFF; CDR3 DNA: TGTGCCAGCAGTGAGGGGGGATCTAGTAATGAAAAACTGTTTTTT
V gene: TRBV11-2; D gene: .; J gene: TRBJ2-3; clone size: .; CDR3 protein: CATRVLDTQYF; CDR3 DNA: TGTGCCACCCGGGTGCTAGATACGCAGTATTTT
V gene: TRBV6-2/TRBV6-3; D gene: TRBD2; J gene: TRBJ2-4; clone size: few; CDR3 protein: CASSYSSLAGAPKYF; CDR3 DNA: TGTGCCAGCAGTTACTCCAGTCTAGCGGGGGCTCCCAAGTACTTC
V gene: TRBV15; D gene: .; J gene: TRBJ2-1; clone size: .; CDR3 protein: CATTHRGGGSYNEQFF; CDR3 DNA: TGTGCCACCACCCATCGAGGCGGCGGGTCCTACAATGAGCAGTTCTTC
V gene: TRBV7-9; D gene: TRBD2; J gene: TRBJ2-3; clone size: many; CDR3 protein: CASSQGGRARDTQYF; CDR3 DNA: TGTGCCAGCAGTCAAGGCGGGAGGGCCAGAGATACGCAGTATTTT
V gene: TRBV7-9; D gene: .; J gene: TRBJ1-2; clone size: .; CDR3 protein: CASSFSSAYGYTF; CDR3 DNA: TGTGCCAGCAGCTTTTCCAGTGCCTATGGCTACACCTTC